These T cell receptor beta chains were read from a single sample in a study of lymphopenia after photon versus proton radiotherapy. The data were produced by immunoSEQ multiplex PCR, yet TCRdb's version contains in-frame clones alone and is incomplete. The sample consists of tens of thousands of clones, 85% of them appearing once. Sequenced material: peripheral blood, taken from a patient treated with photon-based radiotherapy. These TCRs come from a man between 60 and 75 years old with pancreatic cancer. CDR3s include the opening cysteine and the closing phenylalanine or tryptophan. The D gene is left open where the match is weak. Only part of the rows carry a size: once, few, many, or a class if the clone is expanded.

CDR3nt	CDR3aa	abundance	d_gene	v_gene	j_gene
TGTGCCAGCAGTCCCCAGGCCCCGGGGCGCAATGAGCAGTTCTTC	CASSPQAPGRNEQFF	-	-	TRBV6-6	TRBJ2-1
TGTGCCAGCAGCTTCGAACCGGGACGGAATGAAAAACTGTTTTTT	CASSFEPGRNEKLFF	large	-	TRBV7-6	TRBJ1-4
TGTGCCAGCAGCGTAACAGGGACTAACTATGGCTACACCTTC	CASSVTGTNYGYTF	-	-	TRBV11-2	TRBJ1-2
TGCGCCAGCAGCCCCGGGACAAGTCACTACGAGCAGTACTTC	CASSPGTSHYEQYF	-	-	TRBV4-1	TRBJ2-7
TGTGCCTGGAGTGTACGGCGGAGGGAGACCCAGTACTTC	CAWSVRRRETQYF	-	-	TRBV30	TRBJ2-5
TGTGCCAGCTCACCAGGGATTCAGCCCCAGCATTTT	CASSPGIQPQHF	-	-	TRBV18	TRBJ1-5
TGTGCCAGCAGCGGGGGGGTAGATGGCTACACCTTC	CASSGGVDGYTF	-	-	TRBV7-6	TRBJ1-2
TGTGCCAGCAGCTTATATGCCCCACCGGGACCAGGGACACCCCTCCACTTT	CASSLYAPPGPGTPLHF	-	-	TRBV7-3	TRBJ1-6
TGCGCCAGCAGCCGGCGCGGGGCGTACACTGAAGCTTTCTTT	CASSRRGAYTEAFF	-	-	TRBV5-1	TRBJ1-1
TGTGCCAGCAGCTCGTTAGGGAAATATGACCTTTCGCAAGAGACCCAGTACTTC	CASSSLGKYDLSQETQYF	-	-	TRBV5-6	TRBJ2-5
TGTGCCAGCAGCTCCCGGCCCGGCCGCGCTGGGGCCAACGTCCTGACTTTC	CASSSRPGRAGANVLTF	-	-	TRBV9	TRBJ2-6
TGTGCCAGCAGCCAACGGACGGCGGGCCCCAATCAGCCCCAGCATTTT	CASSQRTAGPNQPQHF	once	-	TRBV7-8	TRBJ1-5
TGTGCCAGCAGCATCGTCGACGAAGGCTACACCTTC	CASSIVDEGYTF	-	-	TRBV5-6	TRBJ1-2
TGCGCCAGCAGCTCAAAAGGGGTACGGGGCTACACCTTC	CASSSKGVRGYTF	-	-	TRBV5-1	TRBJ1-2
TGTGCCAGCAGCTTAGAGCCGACTAGCGGGAGCACAGATACGCAGTATTTT	CASSLEPTSGSTDTQYF	-	TRBD2	TRBV11-2	TRBJ2-3
TGCGCCAGCAGCCTTGGGACAGGGTACAATCAGCCCCAGCATTTT	CASSLGTGYNQPQHF	-	TRBD1	TRBV5-1	TRBJ1-5
TGTGCCAGCACCCATCCTTGGGGTAGCAATTCCTACGAGCAGTACTTC	CASTHPWGSNSYEQYF	few	-	TRBV6-6	TRBJ2-7
TGTGCCAGCAGCTTAGCTGCGGGGGGAGACAATGAGCAGTTCTTC	CASSLAAGGDNEQFF	-	TRBD2	TRBV11-3	TRBJ2-1
TGTGCCTGGGGCGAAGAGGACAGGTCCTACTCTGGAAACACCATATATTTT	CAWGEEDRSYSGNTIYF	-	TRBD1	TRBV30	TRBJ1-3
TGTGCCAGCAGCCTATTGCGCGGGAGCACAGATACGCAGTATTTT	CASSLLRGSTDTQYF	once	-	TRBV14	TRBJ2-3
TGTGCCAGCCCGAGGGGGGCTTTGAACACTGAAGCTTTCTTT	CASPRGALNTEAFF	-	-	TRBV2	TRBJ1-1
TGTGCCAGCAGCCCTAGGCAGGGCGAGCAGTACTTC	CASSPRQGEQYF	-	-	TRBV6-6	TRBJ2-7
TGCGCCAGCAGCTTGGCCGGCAGCACAGATACGCAGTATTTT	CASSLAGSTDTQYF	-	-	TRBV5-1	TRBJ2-3
TGTGCCAGTAGACGCTGGGGGGGGTCCTACGAGCAGTACTTC	CASRRWGGSYEQYF	once	TRBD2	TRBV19	TRBJ2-7
TGTGCCAGCAGCTCCTCCGCCTATACCTATGGCTACACCTTC	CASSSSAYTYGYTF	-	-	TRBV5-5	TRBJ1-2
TGTGCCAGCAGTGGAGCGGGGAACACCGGGGAGCTGTTTTTT	CASSGAGNTGELFF	-	-	TRBV7-3	TRBJ2-2
TGTGCCAGCAGTGTAGGGGTTTTCTATGGCTACACCTTC	CASSVGVFYGYTF	-	-	TRBV6-5	TRBJ1-2
TGTGCCAGCAGCCGGACAATCACTGAAGCTTTCTTT	CASSRTITEAFF	-	-	TRBV13	TRBJ1-1